One sample yielded the 21 T cell receptor beta chains listed below, sequenced in a study of neurological immune-mediated disorders. TCRdb re-called the 5' RACE reads with MiXCR, one entry per CDR3 protein. The sample lists over 60,000 distinct CDR3 sequences, 4.5% to 6% occurring once. Sequencing was performed on PBMCs. The receptors come from a woman aged 70-85 years with multiple sclerosis.

This clonotype was seen at least ten times. The chain employs TRBV6-2 or TRBV6-3 and TRBJ2-7; 7 positions agree with TRBD2. V shed 4 bases, J shed 7 bases, and the junction held 19 bases outside the gene matches. CDR3 length equals 17 residues. CDR1 is MNHEY, CDR2 SVGEGT, per germline. CDR3: CASSSPGLVSPTGEQYF. The CDR3 bases are TGTGCCAGCAGTTCCCCAGGACTAGTCTCGCCTACGGGGGAGCAGTACTTC.

The sample holds many counts of this clonotype. The CDR3 DNA is TGCAGTGCTAGAGAGGGTGGGGGGAGCTCCTATAATTCACCCCTCCACTTT. Protein sequence: CSAREGGGSSYNSPLHF. This sequence joins TRBV20-1 and TRBJ1-6, with D maybe TRBD1 (5 bases). Deletions cut 0 bases from V and 0 bases from J, with 12 bases between. CDR3 size: 17 residues. Germline-derived CDR1 and CDR2 are DFQATT and SNEGSKA (reference sequence).

At least ten counts were recorded for this clonotype. This chain's CDR3 is CASSKGVMDITGAREASYNEQFF. The CDR3 nucleotides read TGTGCCAGCAGTAAAGGAGTTATGGACATCACGGGGGCCCGAGAGGCCTCCTACAATGAGCAGTTCTTC. The rearrangement uses TRBV25-1 and TRBJ2-1, with D perhaps being TRBD1 or TRBD2 (6 bases each). CDR3 length: 23 amino acids. V was clipped by 5 bases and J by 0 bases, with 35 bases between them. Germline CDR1 is MGHDK and CDR2 is SYGVNS.

This clonotype was counted at least ten times. V gene TRBV5-5 combines with J gene TRBJ1-4, with TRBD1 identical over 7 bases. The CDR3 runs to 15 residues. The V gene's germline CDR1 is SGHKS and CDR2 YYEKEE (reference sequence). V lost 6 bases to trimming and J lost 7 bases; unmatched junction nucleotides: 12. CDR3 sequence reads: CASTRDGQEGEKLFF. The DNA for the CDR3 is TGTGCCAGCACCAGAGACGGACAGGAGGGTGAAAAACTGTTTTTT.

This clonotype turned up a few times. A much larger clone differs by one base, so this may be a read error. This chain links TRBV3-1 with TRBJ1-2, with TRBD1 as a possible D gene (5 bases). CDR1 and CDR2 (germline): LGHDT, YNNKEL (reference sequence). Trimming pared 1 base from V and 3 bases from J, leaving 9 bases between. The CDR3 length is 14 residues. The CDR3 DNA reads as TGTGCCAGCAGCCAAGGGGGGAGCTACTATGGCTACACCTTC. Its translation: CASSQGGSYYGYTF. Full variable domain (outside the CDR3, taken from reference TRBV3-1 and TRBJ1-2): DTAVSQTPKYLVTQMGNDKSIKCEQNLGHDTMYWYKQDSKKFLKIMFSYNNKELIINETVPNRFSPKSPDKAHLNLHINSLELGDSAVYFCASSQGGSYYGYTFGSGTRLTVV.

This clonotype was seen many times. This chain connects TRBV7-6 to TRBJ2-1; the match to TRBD2 covers 7 bases. The CDR3 consists of 14 residues. Germline V CDR1 and CDR2: SGHVS, FNYEAQ. The J segment lost 6 bases and the V segment lost 4 bases, leaving 6 bases of the junction unmatched. The DNA for the CDR3 is TGTGCCAGCAGCTCACGTGGGGGGGGCAATGAGCAGTTCTTC. It specifies CASSSRGGGNEQFF.

This clonotype was detected many times. The chain is built from TRBV7-9 and TRBJ2-3; 7 positions agree with TRBD1. Germline V lookup: CDR1 SEHNR, CDR2 FQNEAQ (reference sequence). The CDR3 loop spans 15 amino acids. Losses at the gene ends were 3 bases for V and 4 bases for J; bases not matched to a gene: 7. CDR3 sequence (DNA): TGTGCCAGCAGCTTCGATCTGACAGGGCCAGATACGCAGTATTTT. This translates into CASSFDLTGPDTQYF. Based on the CDR3 plus reference TRBV7-9 and TRBJ2-3, the full variable domain is DTGVSQNPRHKITKRGQNVTFRCDPISEHNRLYWYRQTLGQGPEFLTYFQNEAQLEKSRLLSDRFSAERPKGSFSTLEIQRTEQGDSAMYLCASSFDLTGPDTQYFGPGTRLTVL.

This clonotype was seen repeatedly, ten times or more. The CDR3 coding sequence is TGCGCCAGCAGCCAAGATAAGGCGGGAGGGCCCGTCGGGGAGCTGTTTTTT. It encodes CASSQDKAGGPVGELFF. The rearrangement uses TRBV4-3 and TRBJ2-2; 9 bases line up with TRBD2. The CDR3 contains 17 residues. Germline V gene data show CDR1 as LGHNA and CDR2 as YSLEER. V shed 0 bases, J shed 7 bases, and the junction held 9 bases outside the gene matches.

The table lists this clonotype with many counts. The V call is TRBV20-1, the J call TRBJ2-3; no firm D call. CDR3 length: 12 amino acids. Germline V lookup: CDR1 DFQATT, CDR2 SNEGSKA (reference sequence). V lost 3 bases and J 5 bases, leaving 9 bases between the germline ends. The CDR3 DNA sequence: TGCAGTGCTAGTGTTAGAGGAGATACGCAGTATTTT. This sequence encodes CSASVRGDTQYF.

This clonotype was picked up many times. The gene calls are TRBV20-1 and TRBJ1-5; no firm D call. The CDR3 spans 13 residues. The germline V gene has CDR1 DFQATT and CDR2 SNEGSKA (reference sequence). The ends were cut back, 5 bases at V and 4 bases at J, with 12 bases in the middle. CDR3 sequence (DNA): TGCAGTGCTTTGGGCCAGGTAAATCAGCCCCAGCATTTT. Translation: CSALGQVNQPQHF.

This clonotype is labeled as medium-sized. The chain is built from TRBV9 and TRBJ1-2; TRBD1 matches 7 bases. The J segment lost 5 bases and the V segment lost 6 bases, leaving 10 bases of the junction unmatched. The CDR3 consists of 14 residues. Per the germline V gene, CDR1 is SGDLS and CDR2 is YYNGEE. The CDR3 reads CASTPTGEVYGYTF. Here the CDR3 DNA reads TGTGCCAGCACCCCCACAGGGGAAGTATATGGCTACACCTTC.

This clonotype was picked up many times. The V gene is TRBV7-2, the J gene TRBJ2-3, with a tentative D call TRBD1 (5 bases). Germline CDR1 reads SGHTA; CDR2 reads FQGNSA. The CDR3 is 15 residues long. V lost 5 bases, J lost 2 bases, and 14 bases lay in between. CDR3 coding DNA: TGTGCCAGCAGCCCCAGGGTGGACCCCACAGATACGCAGTATTTT. Translated, it gives CASSPRVDPTDTQYF.

This clonotype was detected ten times or more. J is TRBJ2-2 and V is TRBV6-5, with D perhaps matching TRBD2 (5 bases). The CDR3 is 14 residues long. CDR1 MNHEY and CDR2 SVGAGI come from the germline V gene. V was pared by 4 bases and J by 3 bases, with 9 bases between. CDR3 loop: CASSLLAYTGELFF. CDR3 nucleotides: TGTGCCAGCAGTTTATTAGCGTACACCGGGGAGCTGTTTTTT.

This clonotype was recorded at least ten times. This chain connects TRBV6-2 or TRBV6-3 to TRBJ2-1; D uncertain. The CDR3 length is 15 residues. Germline lookup yields CDR1 MNHEY and CDR2 SVGEGT. Trimming removed 6 bases from V and 2 bases from J, with 14 bases in between. CDR3 amino acids: CASRSLVGPYNEQFF. CDR3 sequence (DNA): TGTGCCAGCAGATCCCTTGTCGGCCCCTACAATGAGCAGTTCTTC.

This clonotype was counted ten times or more. The chain joins TRBV9 to TRBJ1-2; perhaps TRBD1 as D (5 bases). The CDR3 totals 12 residues. In germline, CDR1 is SGDLS, CDR2 YYNGEE. V was cut by 4 bases and J by 8 bases, with 12 bases left in between. DNA for the CDR3: TGTGCCAGCAGCTCGTTCAGGGAGGGCTACACCTTC. As protein: CASSSFREGYTF.

There are many counts of this clonotype. The chain links TRBV3-1 to TRBJ1-2; a weak D match, TRBD1 (5 bases). Germline CDR1 and CDR2: LGHDT and YNNKEL (reference sequence). The CDR3 consists of 14 residues. V was trimmed by 1 base and J by 4 bases, leaving 10 bases between them. This CDR3 is CASSQGQLGYGYTF. The CDR3 DNA reads TGTGCCAGCAGCCAAGGACAGTTGGGCTATGGCTACACCTTC.

This clonotype was counted many times. The CDR3 loop reads CASSSSYYGYTF. The CDR3 region has the DNA TGTGCCAGCAGCTCCAGCTACTATGGCTACACCTTC. The J gene is TRBJ1-2, the V gene TRBV7-2; no clear D. This CDR3 region has 12 residues. Germline CDR1 is SGHTA and CDR2 is FQGNSA. Between the trimmed V and J ends, which lost 4 bases and 3 bases, there was a span of 6 bases. Based on the CDR3 plus reference TRBV7-2 and TRBJ1-2, the full variable domain is GAGVSQSPSNKVTEKGKDVELRCDPISGHTALYWYRQSLGQGLEFLIYFQGNSAPDKSGLPSDRFSAERTGGSVSTLTIQRTQQEDSAVYLCASSSSYYGYTFGSGTRLTVV.

This clonotype has a count of ten or more. As DNA, the CDR3 is TGTGCCCTACGAAGGCCTAGCACAGATACGCAGTATTTT. Its translation is CALRRPSTDTQYF. The chain uses TRBV11-2 and TRBJ2-3; D remains ambiguous. V lost 11 bases and J lost 0, with 12 bases in between. The CDR3 loop spans 13 amino acids. CDR1 and CDR2 (germline): SGHAT, FQNNGV.

This clonotype was counted ten times or more. The chain couples TRBV20-1 to TRBJ2-1; D remains unclear. The CDR3 consists of 14 residues. Germline V CDR1 and CDR2: DFQATT, SNEGSKA (reference sequence). Deletions cut 1 base from V and 0 bases from J, with 7 bases between. CDR3 nucleotides: TGCAGTGCTAGAGGGGAACCCTCCTACAATGAGCAGTTCTTC. Protein product: CSARGEPSYNEQFF.

The sample holds many counts of this clonotype. This chain uses TRBV20-1 with TRBJ2-2; no reliable D call. V lost 0 bases and J 1 base, leaving 9 bases between the germline ends. From germline, CDR1 is DFQATT and CDR2 SNEGSKA (reference sequence). CDR3 size: 15 residues. CDR3: CSAREAQLNTGELFF. The CDR3 nucleotides read TGCAGTGCTAGAGAAGCACAGCTGAACACCGGGGAGCTGTTTTTT.

At least ten counts were recorded for this clonotype. The CDR3 nucleotides read TGTGCCAGCAGCTTAACCCCAGTAAGCATCGCGACGGGGGCCAACGTCCTGACTTTC. Residues: CASSLTPVSIATGANVLTF. V usage is TRBV7-3 and J usage is TRBJ2-6, with D uncertain. The CDR3 sequence is 19 residues long. Germline V gene sequence: CDR1 SGHTA, CDR2 FQGTGA. V was clipped by 0 bases and J by 4 bases, with 19 bases between them.